These T cell receptor beta chains were read from a single sample in a study of blood T cells in healthy people across ages. Using its own MiXCR run on the 5' RACE reads, TCRdb lists one record per CDR3 protein. The table records hundreds of thousands of distinct CDR3 sequences, around 46% of them present only once. Sequences were obtained from blood. These receptors came from a man aged 25-40 years in good health. The CDR3 runs from the conserved cysteine through the conserved F or W. The order of the fields is D gene, J gene, V gene, clone size, CDR3 protein, CDR3 DNA. The D gene is left open where the match is weak. Not all rows give a size; the values are once, few, many and, for expanded clones, a class.

>-|TRBJ1-2|TRBV20-1|-
CSAREDYGYTF
TGCAGTGCTAGGGAGGACTATGGCTACACCTTC
>TRBD2|TRBJ2-1|TRBV7-3|many
CASSLTLASGGNEQFF
TGTGCCAGCAGCTTAACGTTGGCTAGCGGGGGAAATGAGCAGTTCTTC
>-|TRBJ2-2|TRBV4-3|-
CASSQGASTRAGELFF
TGCGCCAGCAGCCAAGGGGCTTCCACTCGGGCCGGGGAGCTGTTTTTT
>-|TRBJ2-1|TRBV10-2|-
CASATAGGNNEQFF
TGCGCCAGCGCAACAGCGGGCGGAAACAATGAGCAGTTCTTC
>TRBD2|TRBJ2-1|TRBV6-2/TRBV6-3|-
CASSRTPSGGPFNEQFF
TGTGCCAGCAGCCGCACTCCATCGGGGGGTCCCTTCAATGAGCAGTTCTTC
>-|TRBJ2-1|TRBV7-2|few
CASSSEGRTYNEQFF
TGTGCCAGCAGCTCTGAAGGGAGGACCTACAATGAGCAGTTCTTC
>-|TRBJ2-3|TRBV5-1|few
CASSLRGMGSDTQYF
TGCGCCAGCAGCTTGAGGGGTATGGGGTCAGATACGCAGTATTTT
>TRBD2|TRBJ2-7|TRBV20-1|-
CSARATLLAGGDNEQYF
TGCAGTGCTAGAGCGACCTTACTAGCGGGGGGGGACAATGAGCAGTACTTC
>TRBD1|TRBJ1-1|TRBV27|few
CASSQRSAGQKAFF
TGTGCCAGCAGTCAACGATCGGCGGGACAGAAGGCTTTCTTT
>TRBD2|TRBJ2-1|TRBV10-1|-
CASSSGGEYNEQFF
TGCGCCAGCAGTAGCGGGGGAGAGTACAATGAGCAGTTCTTC
>-|TRBJ2-7|TRBV20-1|few
CSASYRGYEQYF
TGCAGTGCTAGCTACCGGGGCTACGAGCAGTACTTC
>-|TRBJ2-7|TRBV4-2|once
CASSRILGEEDEQYF
TGTGCCAGCAGCCGGATTTTAGGGGAGGAAGATGAGCAGTACTTC
>TRBD2|TRBJ2-1|TRBV20-1|many
CSAKSGGASYNEQFF
TGCAGTGCTAAAAGCGGGGGGGCGTCCTACAATGAGCAGTTCTTC
>-|TRBJ1-1|TRBV12-3/TRBV12-4|few
CASRSIYSARTEAFF
TGTGCCAGCAGATCCATATACAGCGCTCGAACTGAAGCTTTCTTT
>-|TRBJ2-2|TRBV7-3|-
CASSEQPDPLDGELFF
TGTGCCAGCAGCGAACAACCGGACCCTTTGGATGGGGAGCTGTTTTTT
>-|TRBJ2-5|TRBV6-5|few
CASSYKAGLETQYF
TGTGCCAGCAGTTACAAGGCAGGGCTGGAGACCCAGTACTTC
>-|TRBJ2-2|TRBV3-1|-
CASSPPGRGNTGELFF
TGTGCCAGCAGCCCCCCAGGGCGGGGCAACACCGGGGAGCTGTTTTTT
>-|TRBJ2-7|TRBV7-9|few
CASSLSPGVYEQYF
TGTGCCAGCAGCTTAAGTCCAGGAGTCTACGAGCAGTACTTC
>-|TRBJ2-1|TRBV7-9|-
CASIFPLRDLAYNDQFF
TGTGCCAGCATCTTCCCCCTCCGGGACTTGGCATACAATGACCAGTTCTTC
>-|TRBJ2-3|TRBV6-2/TRBV6-3|-
CASGRTTDTQYF
TGTGCCAGCGGCCGAACGACAGATACGCAGTATTTT
>-|TRBJ2-3|TRBV5-1|few
CASSASWTVTDTQYF
TGCGCCAGCAGCGCCTCATGGACGGTCACAGATACGCAGTATTTT